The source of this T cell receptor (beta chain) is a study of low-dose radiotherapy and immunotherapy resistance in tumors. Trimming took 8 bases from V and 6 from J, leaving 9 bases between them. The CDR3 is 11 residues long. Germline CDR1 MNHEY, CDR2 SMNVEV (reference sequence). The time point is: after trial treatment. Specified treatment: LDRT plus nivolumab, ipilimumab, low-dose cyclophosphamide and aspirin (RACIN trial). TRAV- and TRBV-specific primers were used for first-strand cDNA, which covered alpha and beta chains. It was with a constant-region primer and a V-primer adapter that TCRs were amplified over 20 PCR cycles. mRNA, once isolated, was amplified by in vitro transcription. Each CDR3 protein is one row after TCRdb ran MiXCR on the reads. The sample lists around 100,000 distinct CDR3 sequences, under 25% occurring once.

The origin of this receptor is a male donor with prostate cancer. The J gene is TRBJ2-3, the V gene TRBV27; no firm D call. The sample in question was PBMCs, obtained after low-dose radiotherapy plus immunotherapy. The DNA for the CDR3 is TGTGCCAGCCACCACGGTGATACGCAGTATTTT. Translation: CASHHGDTQYF.